The 19 T cell receptor beta chains below all came from one sample that was sequenced in a study of shared clonotypes between healthy human individuals. The assay was immunoSEQ multiplex PCR, and TCRdb's table has in-frame clones only and misses some. The sample includes 2 million to 2.5 million clones, approximately 94% of them seen just once. Naive CD8 populations comprised CD45RO-negative cells positively selected for CCR7, excluding terminally differentiated effector memory CD45RA+ cells. The sample taken for sequencing was naive CD8+ T cells sorted from blood. These receptors were taken from a man aged 18 to 30 in good health.

The rearrangement uses TRBV27 and TRBJ2-7; D not certain. The germline gives CDR1 MNHEY, CDR2 SMNVEV (reference sequence). CDR3 length equals 15 residues. V gave up 2 bases and J gave up 1 base, with 12 bases separating them. CDR3 amino acids: CASSLGKGWSYEQYF. In nucleotides, the CDR3 is TGTGCCAGCAGTTTAGGTAAGGGTTGGTCCTACGAGCAGTACTTC.

CDR3: CASSPGTGARSLHF. CDR3 bases: TGCGCCAGCAGCCCCGGGACAGGAGCGCGATCCCTCCACTTT. The J gene is TRBJ1-6, the V gene TRBV4-1, with 8 nucleotides matching TRBD1. Germline assignment: CDR1 MGHRA and CDR2 YSYEKL. V gave up 4 bases and J gave up 14 bases; unmatched junction bases: 10. This CDR3 has 14 amino acids.

In its sample, this clone was seen once. A much larger clone differs by one base, so this may be a read error. Within the sample, other DNA sequences also encode this same CDR3. CDR3 nucleotide sequence: TGTGCCAGCAGCTTAGGGGCGAACACTGAAGCTTTCTTT. It translates to CASSLGANTEAFF. The J gene is TRBJ1-1, the V gene TRBV7-6; D unclear. This CDR3 contains 13 residues. Between the trimmed V and J ends, which lost 1 base and 1 base, there was a span of 4 bases. From germline, CDR1 is SGHVS and CDR2 FNYEAQ.

CDR3 loop: CASSQGPGPGTYEQYF. CDR3 sequence (DNA): TGCGCCAGCAGCCAGGGTCCCGGGCCTGGGACGTACGAGCAGTACTTC. This chain uses TRBV4-3 with TRBJ2-7, with D possibly called TRBD1 or TRBD2 (5 bases each). The V end lost 3 bases, the J end lost 4 bases, and 19 bases lay between the germline ends. Germline-derived CDR1 and CDR2 are LGHNA and YSLEER. The CDR3 runs 16 residues.

The chain carries TRBV6-5 and TRBJ2-4, with D possibly being TRBD2 (5 bases). Germline CDR1 reads MNHEY; CDR2 reads SVGAGI. This CDR3 has 16 amino acids. Trimming removed 0 bases from V and 3 bases from J, with 12 bases in between. The CDR3 here is CASSYSIGEVKNIQYF. The CDR3 nucleotides read TGTGCCAGCAGTTACTCGATCGGGGAAGTCAAAAACATTCAGTACTTC.

In DNA, the CDR3 is TGTGCCAGCAGTTACGAGGCTAGCTTGTCAGAGACCCAGTACTTC. Translating gives CASSYEASLSETQYF. The chain employs TRBV6-5 and TRBJ2-5; D is perhaps TRBD2 (5 bases). The CDR3 is 15 residues long. The V gene lost 2 bases and the J gene lost 4 bases, with 14 bases spanning the gap. The V gene's germline CDR1 is MNHEY and CDR2 SVGAGI.

The J gene is TRBJ1-5, the V gene TRBV5-6; tentative D call: TRBD1 (5 bases). In germline, CDR1 is SGHDT, CDR2 YYEEEE. The CDR3 loop spans 14 amino acids. V lost 4 bases and J 5 bases, leaving 13 bases between the germline ends. CDR3 coding DNA: TGTGCCAGCAGCCCCGGGGGGGAATATCAGCCCCAGCATTTT. Translating it yields CASSPGGEYQPQHF.

This rearrangement joins TRBV4-3 to TRBJ2-7; D ambiguous. Germline values: CDR1 LGHNA, CDR2 YSLEER. CDR3 length: 14 amino acids. V dropped 1 base and J dropped 7 bases, with 14 bases sitting between them. As DNA, the CDR3 is TGCGCCAGCAGCCAAGCCTTGACCGAACGAGAGCAGTACTTC. This sequence encodes CASSQALTEREQYF.

The chain couples TRBV4-1 to TRBJ2-7; D is possibly TRBD1 or TRBD2 (5 bases each). The germline V gene encodes CDR1 MGHRA and CDR2 YSYEKL. V gave up 0 bases and J gave up 3 bases, with 15 bases separating them. The CDR3 has 16 residues. The CDR3 DNA is TGCGCCAGCAGCCAAGATACGGGGCTTACCTTCTACGAGCAGTACTTC. It yields the protein CASSQDTGLTFYEQYF.

The chain has TRBV27 and TRBJ1-2; no reliable D call. Trimming left V 2 bases short and J 4 bases short, with 11 bases between. There are 14 residues in the CDR3. Germline values: CDR1 MNHEY, CDR2 SMNVEV (reference sequence). This CDR3 is CASSLRYPGYGYTF. CDR3 nucleotides: TGTGCCAGCAGTTTAAGGTACCCTGGCTATGGCTACACCTTC.

This clone was detected only once. J is TRBJ2-7 and V is TRBV4-2; D is possibly TRBD1 or TRBD2 (5 bases each). The CDR3 spans 16 residues. Trimming removed 0 bases at V and 2 bases at J, with 14 bases between. CDR1 LGHNA and CDR2 YNFKEQ come from the germline V gene. The CDR3 DNA sequence: TGTGCCAGCAGCCAAGAGACCGGGACGGAGGCCTACGAGCAGTACTTC. Translation: CASSQETGTEAYEQYF.

The V gene is TRBV4-3, the J gene TRBJ2-2, with D possibly matching TRBD2 (6 bases). Trimming removed 0 bases at V and 3 bases at J, with 29 bases between. CDR1 is LGHNA and CDR2 is YSLEER in the germline V gene. The CDR3 is 22 amino acids. The CDR3 sequence is CASSQELGSGGLLERDTGELFF. Here the CDR3 DNA reads TGCGCCAGCAGCCAAGAGTTGGGATCCGGGGGTCTCTTGGAGCGAGACACCGGGGAGCTGTTTTTT.

The chain joins TRBV27 to TRBJ1-4; TRBD1 might be the D (5 bases). Germline CDR1 MNHEY, CDR2 SMNVEV (reference sequence). Trimming removed 5 bases at V and 8 bases at J, with 18 bases between. The CDR3 length is 15 residues. This CDR3 reads CASSTGGSRGEKLFF. CDR3 in DNA: TGTGCCAGCAGTACCGGGGGTTCCCGAGGGGAAAAACTGTTTTTT. The full variable domain, completed using reference TRBV27 and TRBJ1-4, is EAQVTQNPRYLITVTGKKLTVTCSQNMNHEYMSWYRQDPGLGLRQIYYSMNVEVTDKGDVPEGYKVSRKEKRNFPLILESPSPNQTSLYFCASSTGGSRGEKLFFGSGTQLSVL.

Concerning this clone itself: This specimen includes other DNA sequences encoding the same CDR3. This chain joins TRBV4-1 and TRBJ2-5; D is uncertain. CDR3 length equals 13 residues. V lost 2 bases, J lost 2 bases, and 6 bases lay in between. Germline values: CDR1 MGHRA, CDR2 YSYEKL. The CDR3 region is CASSQRIQETQYF. The CDR3 DNA reads TGCGCCAGCAGCCAACGAATTCAAGAGACCCAGTACTTC.

The J gene is TRBJ2-1, the V gene TRBV27; 10 bases are a match to TRBD2. The CDR3 has 16 residues. Trimming at V came to 2 bases and at J to 9 bases, leaving 10 bases not matched to a gene. From germline, CDR1 is MNHEY and CDR2 SMNVEV (reference sequence). DNA for the CDR3: TGTGCCAGCAGTTTAACCGGACTAGCGGTCTCGGGTGAGCAGTTCTTC. This sequence encodes CASSLTGLAVSGEQFF.

This clone showed up just a few times. The J gene is TRBJ2-2, the V gene TRBV10-1, with TRBD2 matching over 11 bases. This CDR3 contains 16 residues. The germline gives CDR1 WNHNN, CDR2 SYGVQD (reference sequence). V shed 10 bases and J 3 bases; nucleotides not matched to a gene: 10. For the CDR3, the DNA is TGCGCCACGCATGGGCTAGCGGGAGGACACACCGGGGAGCTGTTTTTT. This translates into CATHGLAGGHTGELFF.

This chain links TRBV4-1 with TRBJ1-5; D uncertain. Trimming stripped 6 bases from V and 7 bases from J, with 13 bases between. CDR1 is MGHRA, CDR2 YSYEKL, per germline. The CDR3 is 13 amino acids. The CDR3 nucleotides read TGCGCCAGCAGTCTGGCGGAGGGCCAGCCCCAGCATTTT. Its translation is CASSLAEGQPQHF.

The chain recombines TRBV23-1 with TRBJ1-1, with D uncertain. TRBV23-1 is noted as an ORF with a role that remains uncertain. V was cut by 0 bases and J by 0 bases, with 14 bases left in between. CDR3 length equals 17 residues. The CDR3 nucleotides are TGCGCCAGCAGTCAATCACACGACCGAGATTTGAACACTGAAGCTTTCTTT. This gives the protein CASSQSHDRDLNTEAFF.

This clone came up once. The J gene is TRBJ2-3, the V gene TRBV23-1; 7 nucleotides align to TRBD2. Being an ORF, TRBV23-1 has a function that is uncertain. The junction had 3 bases not matched to a gene; V was cut back by 0 bases and J by 0 bases. This CDR3 spans 16 amino acids. In nucleotides, the CDR3 is TGCGCCAGCAGTCAATCGTATAGCGGGAGCACAGATACGCAGTATTTT. Its protein product is CASSQSYSGSTDTQYF.